This T cell receptor (beta chain) was captured in a study of blood T cell repertoires in COVID-19. With 3 bases clipped from V and 7 bases from J, the junction kept 3 bases outside the gene matches. CDR1 is MDHEN and CDR2 is SYDVKM in the germline V gene. The CDR3 totals 13 residues. Sequenced by immunoSEQ multiplex PCR; TCRdb stores in-frame clones only, minus some. Of 250,000 to 300,000 clones listed, approximately 86% were seen once; the top ten hold around 3.2%. This chain connects TRBV28 to TRBJ2-1; TRBD2 agrees at 7 bases. This clonotype originated in a woman aged 18-35 years with acute or convalescent COVID-19. The sample comprised peripheral blood. The CDR3 loop is CASSLREGNEQFF. As DNA, the CDR3 is TGTGCCAGCAGTTTGAGGGAGGGTAATGAGCAGTTCTTC.